These 9 T cell receptor beta chains share one sample of origin, sequenced in a study of blood T cell dynamics during melanoma immunotherapy. Time point in this sample: pre-treatment baseline. The method was immunoSEQ multiplex PCR; TCRdb's version includes in-frame clones alone and lacks a portion of them. In the table there are around 16,000 clones, about 89% of which are singletons. The sample was blood, taken from a patient treated with checkpoint blockade. All receptors derive from a human donor with melanoma.

V gene TRBV7-3 combines with J gene TRBJ1-1; tentative D call: TRBD1 (5 bases). CDR3 length: 16 residues. Germline-derived CDR1 and CDR2 are SGHTA and FQGTGA. The V end was cut by 0 bases, the J end by 4 bases, with 15 bases between. The DNA for the CDR3 is TGTGCCAGCAGCTTAACCCCCCTTGGACAAGGCACTGAAGCTTTCTTT. This gives the protein CASSLTPLGQGTEAFF.

The chain carries TRBV25-1 and TRBJ2-3, with a weak D call TRBD2 (5 bases). The V and J ends lost 4 bases and 4 bases respectively, with 12 bases between them. The germline V gene encodes CDR1 MGHDK and CDR2 SYGVNS. This CDR3 spans 14 amino acids. CDR3 nucleotide sequence: TGTGCCAGCAGTGCTAAGGTGAGGGCAGATACGCAGTATTTT. It translates to CASSAKVRADTQYF.

This chain uses TRBV5-1 with TRBJ1-5; a weak D match, TRBD1 (6 bases). This CDR3 comprises 13 residues. Germline V gene sequence: CDR1 SGHRS, CDR2 YFSETQ. V lost 4 bases, J lost 2 bases, and 7 bases lay in between. The CDR3 is CASSEGGNQPQHF. DNA of the CDR3: TGCGCCAGCAGCGAGGGGGGCAATCAGCCCCAGCATTTT.

The chain has TRBV5-4 and TRBJ1-2; 8 bases match TRBD1. V dropped 4 bases and J dropped 4; count of bases not matched to a gene: 9. The V gene's germline CDR1 is SGHNT and CDR2 YYREEE (reference sequence). The CDR3 has 15 amino acids. DNA of the CDR3: TGTGCCAGCAGCCTCGGACAGGGACTGCTCTATGGCTACACCTTC. Translation gives CASSLGQGLLYGYTF.

J is TRBJ2-7 and V is TRBV4-1; TRBD1 is a possible D gene (5 bases). This CDR3 spans 17 amino acids. Trimming cost V 1 base and J 3 bases, with 19 bases left between them. CDR1 MGHRA and CDR2 YSYEKL come from the germline V gene. The CDR3: CASSQVIQRQGHYEQYF. The CDR3 DNA is TGCGCCAGCAGCCAAGTGATCCAGAGGCAGGGCCACTACGAGCAGTACTTC.

This chain uses TRBV19 with TRBJ2-5; 9 nucleotides align to TRBD2. The J call may be incorrect, as the DNA end agrees better with TRBJ2-7. The germline gives CDR1 LNHDA, CDR2 SQIVND (reference sequence). This CDR3 is 15 amino acids long. In DNA form, the CDR3 reads TGTGCCAGTAGTGCCGGCGCTAGCGGGGCCTACGAGCAGTACTTC. Translating it yields CASSAGASGAYEQYF.

The gene calls are TRBV5-1 and TRBJ2-3; D is perhaps TRBD2 (6 bases). The germline V and J ends were trimmed by 6 bases and 0 bases, with 17 bases remaining between them. Looked up from germline, CDR1 is SGHRS and CDR2 is YFSETQ. This CDR3 is 16 amino acids long. The CDR3 region has the DNA TGCGCCAGCATCAGAGGGGACTGGATTAGCACAGATACGCAGTATTTT. This encodes CASIRGDWISTDTQYF.

About this clone: Compared with germline, one end of the junction differs, possibly owing to a read error. The rearrangement links TRBV5-1 to TRBJ2-5, with no clear D. The CDR3 spans 12 residues. The germline CDR1 and CDR2 sequences are SGHRS and YFSETQ. Here the CDR3 DNA reads TGCGCCAGCAGCTTCGAAAGGGCCGAATTGAACTTC. Its protein product is CASSFERAELNF.

J is TRBJ2-7 and V is TRBV10-1, with D perhaps matching TRBD1 (5 bases). V dropped 6 bases and J dropped 5 bases, with 14 bases sitting between them. The germline gives CDR1 WNHNN, CDR2 SYGVQD (reference sequence). This CDR3 is built from 13 residues. Here the CDR3 DNA reads TGCGCCAGCAGGGGGCAACGTCCCCACGAGCAGTACTTC. Its protein is CASRGQRPHEQYF.